Here is one T cell receptor beta chain with its context. Its antigen is unknown. The V end lost 2 bases, the J end lost 4 bases, and 8 bases lay between the germline ends. The CDR3 has 13 residues. This sample was included in a study of T cell responses to AZD1222 COVID-19 vaccine. Data came from immunoSEQ multiplex PCR; TCRdb stores just in-frame clones and leaves some out. Of over 65,000 clones in the sample, approximately 89% were seen once. Pooling was applied to second doses at about 4 or about 12 weeks. Whole-study results and caveats: Seropositive status at baseline applied to only 6 or 7 AZD1222 recipients.

This specimen was peripheral blood, taken 28 days after the second AZD1222 dose. The source is an adult who received the AZD1222 COVID-19 vaccine. The rearrangement joins TRBV12-3 or TRBV12-4 to TRBJ2-5; the D gene is possibly TRBD1 (6 bases). The CDR3 loop is CASSLTGRETQYF. The DNA of the CDR3 is TGTGCCAGCAGTTTAACAGGGAGAGAGACCCAGTACTTC.